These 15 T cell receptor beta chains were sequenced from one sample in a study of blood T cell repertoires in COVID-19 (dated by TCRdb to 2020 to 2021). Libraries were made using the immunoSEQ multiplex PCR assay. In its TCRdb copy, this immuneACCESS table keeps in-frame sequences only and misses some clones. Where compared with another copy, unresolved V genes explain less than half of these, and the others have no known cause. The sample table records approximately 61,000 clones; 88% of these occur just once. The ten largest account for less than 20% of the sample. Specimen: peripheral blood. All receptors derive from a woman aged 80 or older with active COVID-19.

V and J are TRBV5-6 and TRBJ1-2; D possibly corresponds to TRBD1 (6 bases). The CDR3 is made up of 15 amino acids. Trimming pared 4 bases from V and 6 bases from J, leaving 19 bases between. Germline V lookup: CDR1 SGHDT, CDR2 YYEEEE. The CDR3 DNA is TGTGCCAGCAGCACGTTCAGGGGCCTCACGAATGGCTACACCTTC. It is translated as CASSTFRGLTNGYTF.

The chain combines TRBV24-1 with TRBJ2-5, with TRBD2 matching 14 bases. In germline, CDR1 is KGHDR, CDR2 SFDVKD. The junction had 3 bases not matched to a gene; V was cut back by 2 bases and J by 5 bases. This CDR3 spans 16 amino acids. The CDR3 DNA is TGTGCCACCAGTGATTCCCGGACTAGCGGGGGGGAGACCCAGTACTTC. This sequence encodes CATSDSRTSGGETQYF.

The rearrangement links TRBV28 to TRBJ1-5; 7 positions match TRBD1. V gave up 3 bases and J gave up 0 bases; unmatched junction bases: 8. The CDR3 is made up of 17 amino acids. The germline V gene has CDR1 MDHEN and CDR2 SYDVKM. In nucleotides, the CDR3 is TGTGCCAGCAGTTTGTCCGGGGGACAGTATAGCAATCAGCCCCAGCATTTT. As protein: CASSLSGGQYSNQPQHF.

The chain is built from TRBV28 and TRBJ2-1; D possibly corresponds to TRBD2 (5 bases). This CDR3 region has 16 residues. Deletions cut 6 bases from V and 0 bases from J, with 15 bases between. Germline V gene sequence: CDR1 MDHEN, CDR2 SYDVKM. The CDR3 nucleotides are TGTGCCAGCAGCCTCCTCGTAACTAGCTCCTACAATGAGCAGTTCTTC. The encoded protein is CASSLLVTSSYNEQFF.

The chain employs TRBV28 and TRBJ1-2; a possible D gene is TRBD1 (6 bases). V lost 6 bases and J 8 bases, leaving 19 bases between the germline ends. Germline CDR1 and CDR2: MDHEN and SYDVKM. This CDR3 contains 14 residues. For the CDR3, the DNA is TGTGCCAGCAGCCCCTCTAGGGGGTTAGGGGGCTACACCTTC. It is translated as CASSPSRGLGGYTF.

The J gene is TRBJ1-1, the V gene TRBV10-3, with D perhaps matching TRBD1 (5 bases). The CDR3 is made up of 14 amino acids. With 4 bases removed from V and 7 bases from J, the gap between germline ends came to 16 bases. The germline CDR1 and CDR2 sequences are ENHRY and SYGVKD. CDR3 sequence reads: CAISASGWGDEAFF. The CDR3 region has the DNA TGTGCCATCAGTGCCTCAGGGTGGGGGGATGAAGCTTTCTTT.

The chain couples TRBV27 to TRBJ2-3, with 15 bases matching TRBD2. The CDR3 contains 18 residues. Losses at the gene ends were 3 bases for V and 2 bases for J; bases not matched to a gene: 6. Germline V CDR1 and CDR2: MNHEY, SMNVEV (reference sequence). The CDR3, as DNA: TGTGCCAGCAGTTTCTTCGGACTAGCGGGGGGGTTCACAGATACGCAGTATTTT. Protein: CASSFFGLAGGFTDTQYF.

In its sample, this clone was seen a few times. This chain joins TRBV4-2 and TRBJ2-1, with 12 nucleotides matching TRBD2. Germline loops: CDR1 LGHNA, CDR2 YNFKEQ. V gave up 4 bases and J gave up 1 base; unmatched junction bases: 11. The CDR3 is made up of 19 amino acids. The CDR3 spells CASSRGLAGGVSSYNEQFF. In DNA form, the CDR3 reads TGTGCCAGCAGCCGAGGGCTAGCGGGGGGGGTATCTTCCTACAATGAGCAGTTCTTC.

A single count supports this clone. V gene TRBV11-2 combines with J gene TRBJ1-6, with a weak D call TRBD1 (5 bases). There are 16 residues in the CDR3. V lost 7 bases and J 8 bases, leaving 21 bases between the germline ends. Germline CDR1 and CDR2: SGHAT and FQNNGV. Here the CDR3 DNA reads TGTGCCAGCAAGCTGTCCCGGGACGGAGGGGATTCACCCCTCCACTTT. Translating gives CASKLSRDGGDSPLHF.

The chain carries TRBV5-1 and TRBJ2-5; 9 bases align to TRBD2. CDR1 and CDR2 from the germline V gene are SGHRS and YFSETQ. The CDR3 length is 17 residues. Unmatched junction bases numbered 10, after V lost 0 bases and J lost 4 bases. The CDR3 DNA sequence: TGCGCCAGCAGCTTGGCCCCTTTAGGAGCGGGGGGAGAGACCCAGTACTTC. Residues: CASSLAPLGAGGETQYF.

This CDR3 reads CAISPTGTRGLAGGPNLSDEQFF. For the CDR3, the DNA is TGTGCCATCAGCCCTACCGGGACGAGAGGACTAGCGGGGGGACCGAATTTATCGGATGAGCAGTTCTTC. The chain carries TRBV6-2 or TRBV6-3 and TRBJ2-1, with 14 bases that match TRBD2. V shed 10 bases, J shed 8 bases, and the junction held 34 bases outside the gene matches. Germline lookup yields CDR1 MNHEY and CDR2 SVGEGT. This CDR3 spans 23 amino acids.

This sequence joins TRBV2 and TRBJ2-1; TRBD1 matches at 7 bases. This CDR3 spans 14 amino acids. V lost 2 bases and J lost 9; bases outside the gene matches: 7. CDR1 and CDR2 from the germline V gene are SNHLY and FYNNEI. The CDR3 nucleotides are TGTGCCAGCAGTGAAAACAGGGGAGCCGCTGAGCAGTTCTTC. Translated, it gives CASSENRGAAEQFF.

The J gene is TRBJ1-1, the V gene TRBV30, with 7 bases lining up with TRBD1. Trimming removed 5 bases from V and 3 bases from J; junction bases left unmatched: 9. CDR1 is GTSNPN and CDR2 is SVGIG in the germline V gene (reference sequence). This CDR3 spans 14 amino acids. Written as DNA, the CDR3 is TGTGCCTGGTTCCCCTTCGACAGGGACACTGAAGCTTTCTTT. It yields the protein CAWFPFDRDTEAFF.

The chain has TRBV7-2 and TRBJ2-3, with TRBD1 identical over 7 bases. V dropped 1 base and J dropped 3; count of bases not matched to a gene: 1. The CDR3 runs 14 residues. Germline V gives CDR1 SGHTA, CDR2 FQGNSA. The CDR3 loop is CASSLVQGTDTQYF. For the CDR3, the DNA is TGTGCCAGCAGCTTAGTACAGGGGACAGATACGCAGTATTTT.

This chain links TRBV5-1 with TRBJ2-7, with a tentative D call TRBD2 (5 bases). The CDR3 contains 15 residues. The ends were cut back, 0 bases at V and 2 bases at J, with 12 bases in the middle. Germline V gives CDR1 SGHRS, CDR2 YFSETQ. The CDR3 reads CASSLDPAGTYEQYF. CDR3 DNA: TGCGCCAGCAGCTTGGATCCGGCCGGGACCTACGAGCAGTACTTC.